These 6 T cell receptor beta chains were sequenced from one sample in a study of blood T cell repertoires in COVID-19. Repertoires were generated with immunoSEQ multiplex PCR, while TCRdb's copy carries only in-frame clones and drops some. The sample has a few hundred thousand clones; 70% to 90% are singletons. Sequenced: peripheral blood. The origin of the receptors is a woman aged 70-85 years with active or convalescent COVID-19.

The chain joins TRBV11-2 to TRBJ1-1; 7 bases line up with TRBD1. The V gene end was trimmed by 1 base and the J gene end by 4 bases; junction bases not matched to a gene: 6. Germline lookup yields CDR1 SGHAT and CDR2 FQNNGV. The CDR3 sequence is 15 residues long. The CDR3 DNA sequence: TGTGCCAGCAGCTTAGCAGACAGGGCCGGCACTGAAGCTTTCTTT. It is translated as CASSLADRAGTEAFF.

Turning to this clone: The CDR3 does not end in the conserved phenylalanine or tryptophan, so this is likely a read error. No DNA is shown, since the ends of the CDR3 on it are uncertain; the CDR3 is the one TCRdb lists. The chain recombines TRBV21-1 with TRBJ2-7; the table gives TRBD1 as D, unverified against the DNA. TRBV21-1 is shown as a pseudogene. Termini included, the CDR3 measures 11 amino acids. Here the CDR3 reads CASTDRPPPRL.

The chain employs TRBV19 and TRBJ1-1; 8 positions match TRBD1. Unmatched junction bases numbered 5, after V lost 6 bases and J lost 2 bases. The CDR3 extends over 14 amino acids. CDR1 is LNHDA, CDR2 SQIVND, per germline (reference sequence). The CDR3 sequence is CASRRGQVNTEAFF. In nucleotides, the CDR3 is TGTGCCAGTAGAAGGGGACAGGTTAACACTGAAGCTTTCTTT.

This chain joins TRBV4-3 and TRBJ2-5; 7 bases match TRBD1. CDR1 is LGHNA and CDR2 is YSLEER in the germline V gene. J gave up 6 bases and V 0 bases, and 4 bases lay outside the gene matches. The CDR3 consists of 14 residues. CDR3 nucleotides: TGCGCCAGCAGCCAAGACACAGGGGTGAAGACCCAGTACTTC. Its protein is CASSQDTGVKTQYF.

The chain joins TRBV27 to TRBJ1-2, with TRBD1 matching over 8 bases. V gave up 4 bases and J gave up 8 bases; unmatched junction bases: 12. This CDR3 is built from 15 residues. The germline V gene has CDR1 MNHEY and CDR2 SMNVEV (reference sequence). The CDR3 protein is CASSSTPGGAIGYTF. As DNA, the CDR3 is TGTGCCAGCAGTTCCACACCAGGGGGCGCGATAGGCTACACCTTC.

This clone was seen a handful of times. V gene TRBV18 combines with J gene TRBJ2-1; D gene uncertain. Germline CDR1 is KGHSH and CDR2 is LQKENI. The CDR3 is 13 amino acids. Trimming left V 6 bases short and J 2 bases short, with 8 bases between. The CDR3, as DNA: TGTGCCAGCTCCTCAGTACCCTACAATGAGCAGTTCTTC. This translates into CASSSVPYNEQFF.